Shown below are 10 T cell receptor beta chains from a single sample sequenced in a study of blood T cells in healthy people across ages. Combining a sample-barcoded 5' primer with a J-beta primer mix, a second PCR ran for about 7 to 12 cycles. Each CDR3 protein is one row after TCRdb ran MiXCR on the 5' RACE reads. Of about 1,000,000 distinct CDR3 sequences in the sample, over 35% were seen once. The sequenced sample was blood. Source of these receptors: a woman aged 55-69 years in good health.

This rearrangement joins TRBV28 to TRBJ2-4; 7 bases are a match to TRBD2. The end of the DNA fits TRBJ2-7 better, so the J call may be wrong. CDR3 length equals 14 residues. Germline CDR1 is MDHEN and CDR2 is SYDVKM. CDR3 in amino acids: CASSWGRASYEQYF. In nucleotides, the CDR3 is TGTGCCAGCAGTTGGGGGAGGGCCTCCTACGAGCAGTACTTC.

This clonotype was seen only once. The chain couples TRBV5-1 to TRBJ2-3; D is possibly TRBD1 (6 bases). Trimming pared 1 base from V and 2 bases from J, leaving 14 bases between. Germline V lookup: CDR1 SGHRS, CDR2 YFSETQ. This CDR3 contains 16 residues. The CDR3 sequence: CASSLSTGFITDTQYF. In DNA, the CDR3 is TGCGCCAGCAGCTTGAGTACAGGGTTCATCACAGATACGCAGTATTTT. Looking up the rest from reference TRBV5-1 and TRBJ2-3 gives the full variable domain: KAGVTQTPRYLIKTRGQQVTLSCSPISGHRSVSWYQQTPGQGLQFLFEYFSETQRNKGNFPGRFSGRQFSNSRSEMNVSTLELGDSALYLCASSLSTGFITDTQYFGPGTRLTVL.

This clonotype was counted between two and nine times. This chain connects TRBV2 to TRBJ2-7, with 8 positions matching TRBD2. Germline CDR1 is SNHLY and CDR2 is FYNNEI. With 11 bases clipped from V and 6 bases from J, the junction kept 18 bases outside the gene matches. The CDR3 length is 15 residues. CDR3 protein: CAPQPSGSSPSEQYF. For the CDR3, the DNA is TGTGCCCCCCAGCCCAGCGGGAGTAGTCCCTCCGAGCAGTACTTC. Variable domain in full (rest from reference TRBV2 and TRBJ2-7): EPEVTQTPSHQVTQMGQEVILRCVPISNHLYFYWYRQILGQKVEFLVSFYNNEISEKSEIFDDQFSVERPDGSNFTLKIRSTKLEDSAMYFCAPQPSGSSPSEQYFGPGTRLTVT.

A few counts support this clonotype. This chain uses TRBV11-2 with TRBJ2-1; 8 nucleotides align to TRBD2. Per the germline V gene, CDR1 is SGHAT and CDR2 is FQNNGV. Trimming at V came to 0 bases and at J to 6 bases, leaving 10 bases not matched to a gene. The CDR3 has 17 amino acids. The CDR3 DNA sequence: TGTGCCAGCAGCTTAGAGCCGGGAGGGCCAATTAGCAATGAGCAGTTCTTC. This translates into CASSLEPGGPISNEQFF.

This chain connects TRBV27 to TRBJ1-2; weak D call: TRBD1 (5 bases). Germline V gene data show CDR1 as MNHEY and CDR2 as SMNVEV (reference sequence). The ends were cut back, 6 bases at V and 1 base at J, with 18 bases in the middle. The CDR3 is 16 residues long. This CDR3 is CASSPYGALFNYGYTF. The CDR3 DNA is TGTGCCAGCAGCCCTTATGGGGCCCTCTTTAACTATGGCTACACCTTC.

This clonotype was seen only a few times. The chain recombines TRBV29-1 with TRBJ2-7; 7 positions agree with TRBD1. The CDR3 extends over 13 amino acids. V shed 1 base, J shed 3 bases, and the junction held 3 bases outside the gene matches. Germline values: CDR1 SQVTM, CDR2 ANQGSEA. For the CDR3, the DNA is TGCAGCGTTGAAGTGGACAGGAACTACGAGCAGTACTTC. Its translation: CSVEVDRNYEQYF.

Notes on this clonotype: At one boundary the junction diverges from the germline segment, which might be a read error. The chain is built from TRBV5-1 and TRBJ1-2; TRBD1 is a possible D gene (6 bases). The CDR3 spans 13 residues. The germline CDR1 and CDR2 sequences are SGHRS and YFSETQ. The CDR3 nucleotides are TGCGCCAGCAGGGCAGGGGAGGGATATGGCCACACCTTC. The encoded protein is CASRAGEGYGHTF.

This chain links TRBV20-1 with TRBJ2-7; D gene unclear. The DNA end favors TRBJ2-5, so the J call may be wrong. The CDR3 consists of 13 residues. Germline V gives CDR1 DFQATT, CDR2 SNEGSKA (reference sequence). The CDR3 loop is CSATVEVQETQYF. CDR3 coding DNA: TGCAGTGCCACGGTAGAGGTCCAAGAGACCCAGTACTTC.

The chain is built from TRBV12-3 or TRBV12-4 and TRBJ2-4, with D unclear. V was shortened by 3 bases and J by 0 bases, with 12 bases between the two germline ends. There are 16 residues in the CDR3. The CDR3 here is CASSLVLLPAKNIQYF. The CDR3 bases are TGTGCCAGCAGTTTGGTCCTACTCCCAGCCAAAAACATTCAGTACTTC.

This clonotype was found a few times. V gene TRBV29-1 combines with J gene TRBJ2-3; D may be TRBD2 (5 bases). This CDR3 contains 11 residues. Germline V lookup: CDR1 SQVTM, CDR2 ANQGSEA. With 4 bases removed from V and 4 bases from J, the gap between germline ends came to 6 bases. The CDR3 DNA sequence: TGCAGCGTTGCGCGGGCAGATACGCAGTATTTT. This encodes CSVARADTQYF.